The clone carrying this T cell receptor (beta chain) was seen more than once but under ten times. The data belong to a study of blood T cells in healthy people across ages. The ends lost 6 bases at V and 2 bases at J; junction bases unmatched: 5. The CDR3 has 17 residues. CDR1 is MNHNS, CDR2 SASEGT, per germline. Peripheral blood was drawn, approximately 9.5 milliliters per donor. The use of a sample-barcoded 5' primer and a J-beta primer mix characterized a second PCR of roughly 6 to 11 cycles. A tag from a template-switch adaptor with 12 random nucleotides marked each cDNA molecule. TCRdb re-called the 5' RACE reads through MiXCR, storing one row per CDR3 protein. The sample comprises hundreds of thousands of distinct CDR3 sequences, about 25% of which are singletons, and just under 9% rests with the top ten. This sample was also put to use in a study of T cells of mothers and their children. That source reports: Reads obtained per mother exceeded 10 million TCR beta CDR3 reads, with a few million obtained per child. The authors found no persistent microchimeric T cell clones.

The TCR sequence derives from a boy between 10 and 17 years old in good health. Input material: blood. The rearrangement joins TRBV6-1 to TRBJ2-2; TRBD2 matches at 14 bases. Here the CDR3 DNA reads TGTGCCAGCAGCCCTGGACTAGCGGGAGGCAACACCGGGGAGCTGTTTTTT. Its protein product is CASSPGLAGGNTGELFF.